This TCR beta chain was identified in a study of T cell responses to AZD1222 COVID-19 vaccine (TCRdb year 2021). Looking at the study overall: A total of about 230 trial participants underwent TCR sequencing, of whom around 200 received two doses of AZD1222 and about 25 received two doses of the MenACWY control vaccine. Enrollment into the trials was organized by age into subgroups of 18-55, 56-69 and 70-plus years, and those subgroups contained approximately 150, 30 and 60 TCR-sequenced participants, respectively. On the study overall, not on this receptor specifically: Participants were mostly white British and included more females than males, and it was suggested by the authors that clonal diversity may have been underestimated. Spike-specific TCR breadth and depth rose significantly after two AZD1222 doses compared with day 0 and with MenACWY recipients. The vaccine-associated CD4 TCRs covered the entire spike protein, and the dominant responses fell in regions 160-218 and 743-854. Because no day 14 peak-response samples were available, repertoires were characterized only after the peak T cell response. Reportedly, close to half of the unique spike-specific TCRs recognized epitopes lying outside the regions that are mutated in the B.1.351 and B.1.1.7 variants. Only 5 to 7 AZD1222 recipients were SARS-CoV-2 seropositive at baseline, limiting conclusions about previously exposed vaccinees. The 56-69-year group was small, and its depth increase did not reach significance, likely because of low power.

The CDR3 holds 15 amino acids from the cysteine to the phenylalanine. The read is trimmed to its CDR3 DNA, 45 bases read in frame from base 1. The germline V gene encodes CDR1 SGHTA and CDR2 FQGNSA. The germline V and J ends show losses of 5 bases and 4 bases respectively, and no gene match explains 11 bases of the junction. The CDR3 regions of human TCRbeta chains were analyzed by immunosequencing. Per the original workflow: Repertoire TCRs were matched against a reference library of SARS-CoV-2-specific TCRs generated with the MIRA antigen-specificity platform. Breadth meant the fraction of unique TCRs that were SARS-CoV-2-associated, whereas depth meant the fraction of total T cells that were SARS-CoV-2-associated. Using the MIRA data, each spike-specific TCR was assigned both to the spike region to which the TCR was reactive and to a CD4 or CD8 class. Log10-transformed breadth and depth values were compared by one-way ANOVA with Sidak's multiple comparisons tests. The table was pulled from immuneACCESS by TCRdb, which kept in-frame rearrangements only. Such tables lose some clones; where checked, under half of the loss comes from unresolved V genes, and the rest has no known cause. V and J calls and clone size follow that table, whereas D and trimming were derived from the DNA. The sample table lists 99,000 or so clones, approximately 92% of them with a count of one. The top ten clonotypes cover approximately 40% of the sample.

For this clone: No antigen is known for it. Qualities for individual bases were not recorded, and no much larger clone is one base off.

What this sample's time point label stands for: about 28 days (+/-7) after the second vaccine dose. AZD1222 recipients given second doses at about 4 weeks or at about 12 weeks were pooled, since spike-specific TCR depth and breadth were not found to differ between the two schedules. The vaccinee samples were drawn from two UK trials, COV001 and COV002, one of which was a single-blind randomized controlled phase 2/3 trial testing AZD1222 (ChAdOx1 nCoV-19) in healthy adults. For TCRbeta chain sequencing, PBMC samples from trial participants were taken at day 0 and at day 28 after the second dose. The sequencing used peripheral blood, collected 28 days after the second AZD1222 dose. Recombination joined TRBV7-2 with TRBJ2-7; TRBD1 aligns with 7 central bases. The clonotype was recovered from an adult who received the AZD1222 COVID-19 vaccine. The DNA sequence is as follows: TGTGCCAGCAGCGAGTCACAGGGGTTGGTATACGAGCAGTACTTC. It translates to CASSESQGLVYEQYF.